One and the same sample provided the 25 T cell receptor beta chains below, sequenced in a study of graft-versus-host responses after intestinal transplantation. The assay was immunoSEQ multiplex PCR, and TCRdb's table has in-frame clones only and misses some. In the table there are several thousand clones, 25% to 30% of which are singletons. Responders that carried the CFSE label, approximately 200,000 of them, were plated with approximately 200,000 irradiated, violet-dye-labeled stimulator cells. The starting material was alloreactive CD8+ T cells from a mixed lymphocyte reaction culture, obtained before transplantation. Subset described: CFSE-low proliferating T cells sorted from approximately 6-day pre-transplant mixed lymphocyte reaction (GvH or HvG direction). These TCRs come from a human patient who was an organ donor for intestinal transplantation.

The chain recombines TRBV6-1 with TRBJ2-1; 7 nucleotides line up with TRBD2. Germline V gene lookup returns CDR1 MNHNS and CDR2 SASEGT. V shed 6 bases and J 6 bases; nucleotides not matched to a gene: 11. The CDR3 spans 15 residues. The CDR3: CASRTKAGSLNEQFF. The DNA for the CDR3 is TGTGCCAGCAGAACGAAAGCGGGGAGCCTCAATGAGCAGTTCTTC.

This clone showed up just a few times. The gene calls are TRBV6-5 and TRBJ1-1, with a possible D match to TRBD1 (5 bases). Germline assignment: CDR1 MNHEY and CDR2 SVGAGI. This CDR3 region has 15 residues. With 0 bases removed from V and 3 bases from J, the gap between germline ends came to 11 bases. DNA for the CDR3: TGTGCCAGCAGTTACTCTCAGGGAAGCGACACTGAAGCTTTCTTT. Its translation is CASSYSQGSDTEAFF.

The table lists this clone with a count of one. The chain joins TRBV7-4 to TRBJ1-5; D uncertain. Germline V gives CDR1 SGHVT, CDR2 SQSDAQ. The germline V and J ends were trimmed by 10 bases and 1 base, with 17 bases remaining between them. The CDR3 length is 15 residues. The CDR3 is CAIPYSGGSNQPQHF. The CDR3 DNA is TGTGCCATCCCCTATTCCGGAGGAAGCAATCAGCCCCAGCATTTT.

V gene TRBV11-2 combines with J gene TRBJ2-7, with 8 positions matching TRBD1. CDR1 and CDR2 from the germline V gene are SGHAT and FQNNGV. The CDR3 has 14 residues. CDR3 coding DNA: TGCGCCAGCAGCCAGGAGACAGGGGCCTACGAGCAGTACGTC. It specifies CASSQETGAYEQYV.

The chain uses TRBV9 and TRBJ2-5; D ambiguous. The germline gives CDR1 SGDLS, CDR2 YYNGEE. The V gene lost 4 bases and the J gene lost 1 base, with 5 bases spanning the gap. This CDR3 spans 12 amino acids. The CDR3 DNA reads TGTGCCAGCAGCCGAGTCCAAGAGACCCAGTACTTC. Translating it yields CASSRVQETQYF.

This clone ranks as medium-sized. The chain joins TRBV18 to TRBJ2-1, with D possibly being TRBD1 (5 bases). Germline CDR1 is KGHSH and CDR2 is LQKENI. Deletions cut 5 bases from V and 2 bases from J, with 10 bases between. The CDR3 is 14 amino acids. The CDR3 spells CASSSDTTYNEQFF. CDR3 coding DNA: TGTGCCAGCTCATCGGACACTACCTACAATGAGCAGTTCTTC.

This clone was counted between two and nine times. The V gene is TRBV5-1, the J gene TRBJ2-3, with a tentative D call TRBD2 (6 bases). Trimming removed 0 bases at V and 2 bases at J, with 13 bases between. Germline CDR1 is SGHRS and CDR2 is YFSETQ. The CDR3 contains 16 residues. DNA of the CDR3: TGCGCCAGCAGCTTGGGGGTGGGGGGAGACACAGATACGCAGTATTTT. Translated, it gives CASSLGVGGDTDTQYF. Supplemented by reference TRBV5-1 and TRBJ2-3, the full variable domain reads KAGVTQTPRYLIKTRGQQVTLSCSPISGHRSVSWYQQTPGQGLQFLFEYFSETQRNKGNFPGRFSGRQFSNSRSEMNVSTLELGDSALYLCASSLGVGGDTDTQYFGPGTRLTVL.

The chain carries TRBV7-6 and TRBJ2-6; maybe TRBD2 (6 bases). V was pared by 0 bases and J by 2 bases, with 17 bases between. This CDR3 comprises 19 residues. Germline V lookup: CDR1 SGHVS, CDR2 FNYEAQ. Written as DNA, the CDR3 is TGTGCCAGCAGCTTAGCCGGGAGTTACACAATTACTGGGGCCAACGTCCTGACTTTC. The encoded protein is CASSLAGSYTITGANVLTF.

The J gene is TRBJ2-3, the V gene TRBV7-5; TRBD2 is the table's D call, not checked against the DNA. TRBV7-5 is a documented pseudogene. This CDR3 is 16 amino acids long. CDR3 DNA sequence: TGTGCCAGAAGCTTCCCGAACCCGAGAAGCACAGATACGCAGTATTTT. This sequence encodes CARSFPNPRSTDTQYF.

The J gene is TRBJ1-5, the V gene TRBV4-3, with TRBD1 matching 8 bases. CDR1 LGHNA and CDR2 YSLEER come from the germline V gene. The CDR3 contains 15 residues. Trimming took 3 bases from V and 4 from J; bases not matched to a gene: 5. The CDR3 DNA follows: TGCGCCAGCAGCCAGATCGGACAGGGAAATCAGCCCCAGCATTTT. This translates into CASSQIGQGNQPQHF.

By proportion, this clone is large. The chain has TRBV9 and TRBJ2-1; the match to TRBD2 covers 7 bases. Germline loops: CDR1 SGDLS, CDR2 YYNGEE. The length of the CDR3 is 15 residues. V lost 3 bases to trimming and J lost 1 base; unmatched junction nucleotides: 4. The CDR3: CASSGGGKSYNEQFF. CDR3 nucleotides: TGTGCCAGCAGCGGCGGGGGTAAATCCTACAATGAGCAGTTCTTC.

This clone is medium-sized in the sample. V usage is TRBV5-6 and J usage is TRBJ2-3; 9 bases match TRBD2. V shed 0 bases and J 2 bases; nucleotides not matched to a gene: 4. From germline, CDR1 is SGHDT and CDR2 YYEEEE. This CDR3 is 16 amino acids long. This chain's CDR3 is CASSLEAGGITDTQYF. The CDR3 coding sequence is TGTGCCAGCAGCTTGGAGGCGGGGGGGATCACAGATACGCAGTATTTT.

The CDR3 sequence is CASSKARRGFNNSPLHF. CDR3 sequence (DNA): TGTGCCAGCAGCAAAGCGCGAAGAGGCTTCAATAATTCACCCCTCCACTTT. This chain links TRBV21-1 with TRBJ1-6. TRBV21-1 is shown as a pseudogene. CDR3 length: 17 residues.

This clone is medium-sized by share. The chain has TRBV9 and TRBJ1-2; tentative D call: TRBD1 (6 bases). V was pared by 0 bases and J by 8 bases, with 14 bases between. Germline-derived CDR1 and CDR2 are SGDLS and YYNGEE. This CDR3 is 14 amino acids long. Here the CDR3 reads CASSVAGDVLGYTF. CDR3 nucleotide sequence: TGTGCCAGCAGCGTAGCAGGGGACGTCTTAGGCTACACCTTC.

The V gene is TRBV7-8, the J gene TRBJ2-7; perhaps TRBD2 as D (5 bases). The CDR3 spans 15 residues. CDR1 and CDR2 (germline): SGHVS, FQNEAQ. Trimming removed 4 bases at V and 4 bases at J, with 17 bases between. The CDR3 DNA reads TGTGCCAGCAGCTACCCTTCCCGGGGTTATTACGAGCAGTACGTC. Translating gives CASSYPSRGYYEQYV.

This chain uses TRBV6-5 with TRBJ1-1; TRBD1 is a possible D gene (5 bases). Trimming removed 4 bases from V and 0 bases from J, with 15 bases in between. CDR1 MNHEY and CDR2 SVGAGI come from the germline V gene. The CDR3 extends over 16 amino acids. The CDR3 loop reads CASSLAVTVLNTEAFF. The CDR3 DNA sequence: TGTGCCAGCAGTTTAGCGGTGACAGTTTTGAACACTGAAGCTTTCTTT.

This clone is medium-sized. The rearrangement links TRBV19 to TRBJ2-1; tentative D call: TRBD1 (5 bases). From germline, CDR1 is LNHDA and CDR2 SQIVND (reference sequence). This CDR3 is 15 amino acids long. Trimming took off 3 bases at V and 0 bases at J, with 9 bases between the two ends. This chain's CDR3 is CASSMDTSSYNEQFF. The CDR3 DNA is TGTGCCAGTAGTATGGACACGAGCTCCTACAATGAGCAGTTCTTC.

The chain uses TRBV2 and TRBJ2-7; 9 bases map to TRBD2. J gave up 0 bases and V 7 bases, and 7 bases lay outside the gene matches. The CDR3 extends over 15 amino acids. The germline V gene encodes CDR1 SNHLY and CDR2 FYNNEI. The DNA of the CDR3 is TGTGCCAGCACCCCTAGCGGGGCCAGCTCCTACGAGCAGTACGTC. Its translation is CASTPSGASSYEQYV.

This chain joins TRBV11-3 and TRBJ2-5, with D tentatively TRBD2 (5 bases). The germline V gene has CDR1 SGHNT and CDR2 YENEEA. This CDR3 is 18 amino acids long. The ends were cut back, 5 bases at V and 2 bases at J, with 24 bases in the middle. The CDR3 sequence: CASSHLEDLRALQETQYF. In nucleotides, the CDR3 is TGTGCCAGCAGCCACTTAGAGGATTTGAGGGCCCTTCAAGAGACCCAGTACTTC.

This clone is deemed medium-sized. The chain has TRBV28 and TRBJ1-2; a weak D match, TRBD1 (5 bases). This CDR3 is 13 amino acids long. CDR1 and CDR2 from the germline V gene are MDHEN and SYDVKM. V lost 5 bases to trimming and J lost 4 bases, with 11 bases between them. In nucleotides, the CDR3 is TGTGCCAGCAGTCCAGACAGATTCTATGGCTACACCTTC. Protein product: CASSPDRFYGYTF.

This clone was seen only a few times. This chain connects TRBV4-1 to TRBJ2-1, with TRBD1 identical over 9 bases. The CDR3 is made up of 14 amino acids. Germline V gives CDR1 MGHRA, CDR2 YSYEKL. V gave up 4 bases and J gave up 5 bases; unmatched junction bases: 3. The CDR3 DNA follows: TGCGCCAGCAGCCCCGGGACAGGGAACAATGAGCAGTTCTTC. Its protein product is CASSPGTGNNEQFF.

By share, this clone counts as medium-sized. The chain joins TRBV5-1 to TRBJ2-3, with 7 bases lining up with TRBD2. Germline lookup yields CDR1 SGHRS and CDR2 YFSETQ. V lost 4 bases and J lost 2; bases outside the gene matches: 10. CDR3 length equals 16 residues. In DNA form, the CDR3 reads TGCGCCAGCAGCGACTTCGGCGGGGGTTACACAGATACGCAGTATTTT. Protein sequence: CASSDFGGGYTDTQYF.

This chain connects TRBV6-1 to TRBJ1-5; 11 bases map to TRBD1. Germline CDR1 is MNHNS and CDR2 is SASEGT. V was clipped by 7 bases and J by 6 bases; unmatched bases: 5. The length of the CDR3 is 14 residues. The CDR3 bases are TGTGCCAGCAAGGGACAGGGGGTTAGTCAGCCCCAGCATTTT. It specifies CASKGQGVSQPQHF.

This clone was counted between two and nine times. The V and J genes are TRBV6-1 and TRBJ2-1; D is undetermined. V lost 4 bases and J 9 bases, leaving 22 bases between the germline ends. The CDR3 sequence is 16 residues long. The germline gives CDR1 MNHNS, CDR2 SASEGT. The CDR3 region has the DNA TGTGCCAGCAGTGCATTGACCGGGTCCCGAGGTGGTGAGCAGTTCTTC. It translates to CASSALTGSRGGEQFF.

By share, this clone counts as large. The rearrangement joins TRBV5-6 to TRBJ1-1, with no clear D. V shed 5 bases and J shed 6 bases, with 11 bases lying between them. CDR1 is SGHDT and CDR2 is YYEEEE in the germline V gene. The CDR3 contains 12 residues. This chain's CDR3 is CASSRGRSEAFF. For the CDR3, the DNA is TGTGCCAGCAGTCGAGGGAGATCTGAAGCTTTCTTT.